This T cell receptor beta chain stems from a study of T-cell reconstitution after alpha-beta-depleted transplantation in children. During its preparation, the TCRbeta library received unique molecular identifiers. Via MiXCR, TCRdb re-called the PCR reads, giving one row per CDR3 protein. The sample yields around 180,000 distinct CDR3 sequences, roughly 10% seen once. Trimming at V came to 6 bases and at J to 6 bases, leaving 14 bases not matched to a gene. The CDR3 is made up of 16 amino acids. Germline V gene data show CDR1 as SGHTA and CDR2 as FQGNSA. Whole-study results and caveats: Several hundred expanded graft clones reportedly were the source of alpha-beta T cells about two months after transplant. Newly generated T cells supplied most T-cell counts and diversity one year post-transplant.

Points on this clonotype: Its antigen remains unknown.

This chain uses TRBV7-2 with TRBJ2-1; 7 positions agree with TRBD1. The starting material was PBMCs, obtained before TCRalphabeta/CD19-depleted stem cell transplant. The receptor's source is a boy between 2 and 10 years old with acute myeloid leukemia, due to receive a stem cell transplant. This chain's CDR3 is CASRRDSRKEGNEQFF. The CDR3 DNA reads as TGTGCCAGCAGAAGGGACAGTCGGAAGGAAGGCAATGAGCAGTTCTTC. Together with reference TRBV7-2 and TRBJ2-1, the CDR3 gives the full variable domain: GAGVSQSPSNKVTEKGKDVELRCDPISGHTALYWYRQSLGQGLEFLIYFQGNSAPDKSGLPSDRFSAERTGGSVSTLTIQRTQQEDSAVYLCASRRDSRKEGNEQFFGPGTRLTVL.